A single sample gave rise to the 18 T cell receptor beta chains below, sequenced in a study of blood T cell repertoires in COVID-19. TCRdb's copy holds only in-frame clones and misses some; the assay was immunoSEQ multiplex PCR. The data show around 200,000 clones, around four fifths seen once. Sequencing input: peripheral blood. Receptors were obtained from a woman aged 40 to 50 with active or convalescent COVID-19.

The CDR3 DNA follows: TGCGCCAGCAGACGGGACAGGAGGAGCAATCAGCCCCAGCATTTT. Translation: CASRRDRRSNQPQHF. V gene TRBV10-2 combines with J gene TRBJ1-5; TRBD1 matches 8 bases. Germline V CDR1 and CDR2: WSHSY, SAAADI. This CDR3 contains 15 residues. V lost 6 bases, J lost 1 base, and 5 bases stayed unmatched.

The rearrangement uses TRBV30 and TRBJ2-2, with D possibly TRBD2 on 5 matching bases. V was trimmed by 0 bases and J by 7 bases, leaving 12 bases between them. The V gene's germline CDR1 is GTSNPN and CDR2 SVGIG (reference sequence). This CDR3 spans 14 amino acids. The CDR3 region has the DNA TGTGCCTGGAGTGTACTAGGGAAGAGCGGGGAGCTGTTTTTT. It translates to CAWSVLGKSGELFF. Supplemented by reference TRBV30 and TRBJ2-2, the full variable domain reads SQTIHQWPATLVQPVGSPLSLECTVEGTSNPNLYWYRQAAGRGLQLLFYSVGIGQISSEVPQNLSASRPQDRQFILSSKKLLLSDSGFYLCAWSVLGKSGELFFGEGSRLTVL.

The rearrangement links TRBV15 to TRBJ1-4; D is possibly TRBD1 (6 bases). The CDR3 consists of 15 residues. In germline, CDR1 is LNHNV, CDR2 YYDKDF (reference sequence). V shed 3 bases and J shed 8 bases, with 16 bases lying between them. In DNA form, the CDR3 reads TGTGCCACCAGCAGTCCCGACAGGATAGGGGAAAAACTGTTTTTT. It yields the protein CATSSPDRIGEKLFF. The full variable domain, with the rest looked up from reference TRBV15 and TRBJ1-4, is DAMVIQNPRYQVTQFGKPVTLSCSQTLNHNVMYWYQQKSSQAPKLLFHYYDKDFNNEADTPDNFQSRRPNTSFCFLDIRSPGLGDTAMYLCATSSPDRIGEKLFFGSGTQLSVL.

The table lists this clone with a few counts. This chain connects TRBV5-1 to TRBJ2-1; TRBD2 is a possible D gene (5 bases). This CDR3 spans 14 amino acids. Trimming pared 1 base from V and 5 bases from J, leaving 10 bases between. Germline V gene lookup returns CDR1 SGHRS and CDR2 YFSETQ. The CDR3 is CASSLPGINNEQFF. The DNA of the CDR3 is TGCGCCAGCAGCTTGCCGGGGATAAACAATGAGCAGTTCTTC.

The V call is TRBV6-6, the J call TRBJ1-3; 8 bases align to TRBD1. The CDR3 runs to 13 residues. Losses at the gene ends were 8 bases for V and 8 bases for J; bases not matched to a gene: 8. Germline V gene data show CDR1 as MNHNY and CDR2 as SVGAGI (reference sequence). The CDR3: CASVPGQDDTIYF. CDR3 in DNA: TGTGCCAGCGTTCCGGGACAGGATGACACCATATATTTT.

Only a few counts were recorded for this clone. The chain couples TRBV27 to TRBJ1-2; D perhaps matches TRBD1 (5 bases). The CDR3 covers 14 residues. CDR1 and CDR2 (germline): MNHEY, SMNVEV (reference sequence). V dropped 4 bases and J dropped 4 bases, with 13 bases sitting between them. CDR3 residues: CASSSPGELYGYTF. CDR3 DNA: TGTGCCAGCAGTTCACCGGGGGAACTCTATGGCTACACCTTC.

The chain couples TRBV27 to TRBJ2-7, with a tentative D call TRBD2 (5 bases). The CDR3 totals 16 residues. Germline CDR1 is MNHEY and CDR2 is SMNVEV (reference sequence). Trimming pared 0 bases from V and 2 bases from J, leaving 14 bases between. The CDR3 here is CASSLSVVAQAYEQYF. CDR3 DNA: TGTGCCAGCAGTTTATCCGTGGTAGCGCAAGCCTACGAGCAGTACTTC.

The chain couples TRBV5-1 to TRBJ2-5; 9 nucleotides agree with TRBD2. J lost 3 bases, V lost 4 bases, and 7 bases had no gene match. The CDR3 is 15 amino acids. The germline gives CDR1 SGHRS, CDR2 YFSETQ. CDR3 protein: CASSAGGGGEETQYF. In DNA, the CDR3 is TGCGCCAGCAGCGCCGGTGGCGGGGGGGAAGAGACCCAGTACTTC.

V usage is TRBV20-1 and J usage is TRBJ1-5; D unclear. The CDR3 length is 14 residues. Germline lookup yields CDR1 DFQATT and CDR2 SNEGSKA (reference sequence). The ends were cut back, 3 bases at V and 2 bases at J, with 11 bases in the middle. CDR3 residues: CSASPRIGNQPQHF. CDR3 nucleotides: TGCAGTGCTAGTCCGCGCATCGGCAATCAGCCCCAGCATTTT.

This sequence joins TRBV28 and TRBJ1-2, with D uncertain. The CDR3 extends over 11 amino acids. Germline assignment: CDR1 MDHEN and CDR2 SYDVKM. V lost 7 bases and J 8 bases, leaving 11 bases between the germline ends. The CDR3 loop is CASKKGGGYTF. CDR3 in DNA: TGTGCCAGCAAGAAAGGCGGGGGCTACACCTTC.

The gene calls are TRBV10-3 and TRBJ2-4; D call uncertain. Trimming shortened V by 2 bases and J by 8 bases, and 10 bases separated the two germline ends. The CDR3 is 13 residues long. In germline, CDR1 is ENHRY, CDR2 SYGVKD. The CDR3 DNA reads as TGTGCCATCAGTGAGGATCGGGTGGACATTCAGTACTTC. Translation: CAISEDRVDIQYF.

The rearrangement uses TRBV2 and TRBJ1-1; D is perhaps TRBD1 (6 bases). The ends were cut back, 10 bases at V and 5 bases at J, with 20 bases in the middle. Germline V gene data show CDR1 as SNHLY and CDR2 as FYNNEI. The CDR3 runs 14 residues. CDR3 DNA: TGTGCCACTTCCTCTGACGGGGGGCGAACTGAAGCTTTCTTT. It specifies CATSSDGGRTEAFF.

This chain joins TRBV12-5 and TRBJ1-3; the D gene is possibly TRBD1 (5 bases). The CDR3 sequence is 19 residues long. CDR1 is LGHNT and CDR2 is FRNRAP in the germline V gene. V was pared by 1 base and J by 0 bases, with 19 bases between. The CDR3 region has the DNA TGTGCTAGTGGTTTGGCACCCTTCGAATCGGGGGGCTCTGGAAACACCATATATTTT. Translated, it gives CASGLAPFESGGSGNTIYF.

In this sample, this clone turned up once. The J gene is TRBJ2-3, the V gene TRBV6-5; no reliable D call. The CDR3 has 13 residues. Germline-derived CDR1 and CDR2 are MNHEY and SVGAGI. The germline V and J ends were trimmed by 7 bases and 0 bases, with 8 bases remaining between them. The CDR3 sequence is CASKSVSTDTQYF. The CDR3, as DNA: TGTGCCAGCAAATCCGTGAGCACAGATACGCAGTATTTT.

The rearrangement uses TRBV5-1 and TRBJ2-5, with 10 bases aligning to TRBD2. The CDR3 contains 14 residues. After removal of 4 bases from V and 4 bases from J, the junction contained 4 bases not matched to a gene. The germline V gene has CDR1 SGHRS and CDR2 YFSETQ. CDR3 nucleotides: TGCGCCAGCAGCCAAAGCGGGAGGGGAGAGACCCAGTACTTC. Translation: CASSQSGRGETQYF.

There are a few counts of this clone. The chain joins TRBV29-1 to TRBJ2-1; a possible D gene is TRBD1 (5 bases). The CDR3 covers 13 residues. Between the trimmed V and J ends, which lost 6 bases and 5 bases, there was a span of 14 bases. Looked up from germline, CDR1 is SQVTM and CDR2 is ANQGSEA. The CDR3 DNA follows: TGCAGCGTACGGACCCCGACAGACAATGAGCAGTTCTTC. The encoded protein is CSVRTPTDNEQFF.

CDR3 DNA sequence: TGTGCCTGGAGTCAGGGGGCGGATGAAAAACTGTTTTTT. It yields the protein CAWSQGADEKLFF. V gene TRBV30 combines with J gene TRBJ1-4, with 8 bases aligning to TRBD1. The CDR3 extends over 13 amino acids. Germline V gene sequence: CDR1 GTSNPN, CDR2 SVGIG (reference sequence). The V and J ends lost 2 bases and 6 bases, in that order; junction bases with no gene match: 2.

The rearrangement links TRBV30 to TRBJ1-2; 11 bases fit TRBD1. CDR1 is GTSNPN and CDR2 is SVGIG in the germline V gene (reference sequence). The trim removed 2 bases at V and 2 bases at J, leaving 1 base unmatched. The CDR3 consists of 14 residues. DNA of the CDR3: TGTGCCTGGAGTCGGGACAGGGGGAACTATGGCTACACCTTC. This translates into CAWSRDRGNYGYTF.